The next 22 T cell receptor beta chains were all read from a single sample in a study of blood T cell repertoires in COVID-19. Only in-frame clones appear in the TCRdb table, and some are missing; sequencing was by immunoSEQ multiplex PCR. This repertoire shows 150,000 to 200,000 clones, around 82% found once; its top ten account for less than 5.5%. Material for sequencing was PBMCs or T cells enriched from blood (not recorded which). Source of these receptors: a woman aged 60 to 75 with acute COVID-19.

The rearrangement links TRBV4-1 to TRBJ1-2; unclear D gene. Germline V gene data show CDR1 as MGHRA and CDR2 as YSYEKL. The CDR3 extends over 15 amino acids. Trimming pared 0 bases from V and 4 bases from J, leaving 12 bases between. DNA of the CDR3: TGCGCCAGCAGCCAAGAAGATTTGGCCCCCTATGGCTACACCTTC. Encoded protein: CASSQEDLAPYGYTF.

The rearrangement links TRBV4-3 to TRBJ2-3; possibly TRBD2 for D (7 bases). Germline V gene lookup returns CDR1 LGHNA and CDR2 YSLEER. The CDR3 sequence is 17 residues long. V was clipped by 0 bases and J by 5 bases, with 18 bases between them. The DNA for the CDR3 is TGCGCCAGCAGCCAAGATTTCAGGGGAGGGGCGGGAGATACGCAGTATTTT. Its protein is CASSQDFRGGAGDTQYF.

The CDR3 DNA reads as TGTGCCAGCTCCCCCCAGCCCGGGGGCAATCAGCCCCAGCATTTT. The encoded protein is CASSPQPGGNQPQHF. V is TRBV18 and J is TRBJ1-5; D not certain. CDR1 is KGHSH and CDR2 is LQKENI in the germline V gene. V lost 6 bases and J lost 2, with 14 bases in between. This CDR3 is built from 15 residues. Full variable domain (remainder filled in from reference TRBV18 and TRBJ1-5): NAGVMQNPRHLVRRRGQEARLRCSPMKGHSHVYWYRQLPEEGLKFMVYLQKENIIDESGMPKERFSAEFPKEGPSILRIQQVVRGDSAAYFCASSPQPGGNQPQHFGDGTRLSIL.

The V and J genes are TRBV28 and TRBJ1-5; maybe TRBD1 (6 bases). Trimming removed 6 bases at V and 0 bases at J, with 15 bases between. Germline CDR1 reads MDHEN; CDR2 reads SYDVKM. There are 16 residues in the CDR3. CDR3 DNA sequence: TGTGCCAGCAGAGGGTCCCGACAGGCTAGCAATCAGCCCCAGCATTTT. It is translated as CASRGSRQASNQPQHF.

This clone was observed at least ten times. J is TRBJ2-1 and V is TRBV7-6; D might be TRBD2 (6 bases). This CDR3 contains 14 residues. Germline V gene data show CDR1 as SGHVS and CDR2 as FNYEAQ. V was shortened by 5 bases and J by 8 bases, with 16 bases between the two germline ends. CDR3 sequence (DNA): TGTGCCAGCAGCCCACCCCGGGGGACCGATGAGCAGTTCTTC. Encoded protein: CASSPPRGTDEQFF.

This chain uses TRBV7-8 with TRBJ2-3, with D perhaps TRBD2 (7 bases). CDR1 and CDR2 (germline): SGHVS, FQNEAQ. Between the trimmed V and J ends, which lost 6 bases and 6 bases, there was a span of 16 bases. The CDR3 totals 14 residues. The CDR3: CASRSRGAGDTQYF. CDR3 sequence (DNA): TGTGCCAGCAGAAGTCGGGGGGCCGGGGATACGCAGTATTTT.

The chain carries TRBV5-6 and TRBJ2-1; TRBD2 aligns across 9 bases. J gave up 7 bases and V 3 bases, and 8 bases lay outside the gene matches. Per germline, CDR1 SGHDT and CDR2 YYEEEE. The CDR3 sequence is 15 residues long. This CDR3 reads CASSYGPSGGNEQFF. In DNA form, the CDR3 reads TGTGCCAGCAGCTACGGGCCCAGCGGGGGGAATGAGCAGTTCTTC.

The chain employs TRBV10-3 and TRBJ2-7, with 9 bases identical to TRBD1. V lost 6 bases, J lost 4 bases, and 4 bases stayed unmatched. The length of the CDR3 is 13 residues. CDR1 ENHRY and CDR2 SYGVKD come from the germline V gene. CDR3 protein: CAISRDRDYEQYV. The CDR3 bases are TGTGCCATCAGCCGGGACAGGGATTACGAGCAGTACGTC.

The chain carries TRBV11-3 and TRBJ2-7, with D maybe TRBD1 (5 bases). The germline V gene encodes CDR1 SGHNT and CDR2 YENEEA. Trimming shortened V by 0 bases and J by 5 bases, and 8 bases separated the two germline ends. The CDR3 loop spans 13 amino acids. The CDR3 loop reads CASSLDQTDEQYF. CDR3 nucleotide sequence: TGTGCCAGCAGCTTAGATCAGACAGACGAGCAGTACTTC.

Only one count was recorded for this clone. V is TRBV5-1 and J is TRBJ1-3; 7 bases agree with TRBD1. The CDR3 runs to 15 residues. Germline trimming cut 3 bases from V and 8 bases from J; bases unmatched to any gene: 11. Germline V gene lookup returns CDR1 SGHRS and CDR2 YFSETQ. CDR3 in amino acids: CASSSTGTDSYTIYF. The CDR3 region has the DNA TGCGCCAGCAGCTCCACCGGGACAGATAGTTACACCATATATTTT. Looking up the rest from reference TRBV5-1 and TRBJ1-3 gives the full variable domain: KAGVTQTPRYLIKTRGQQVTLSCSPISGHRSVSWYQQTPGQGLQFLFEYFSETQRNKGNFPGRFSGRQFSNSRSEMNVSTLELGDSALYLCASSSTGTDSYTIYFGEGSWLTVV.

The chain links TRBV7-2 to TRBJ2-1, with a weak D call TRBD2 (6 bases). The CDR3 extends over 16 amino acids. V was shortened by 3 bases and J by 5 bases, with 17 bases between the two germline ends. The germline CDR1 and CDR2 sequences are SGHTA and FQGNSA. The CDR3 DNA reads TGTGCCAGCAGCTTCGGCGGGACTCTCCTACACAATGAGCAGTTCTTC. It codes for CASSFGGTLLHNEQFF. The full variable domain, rest sourced from reference TRBV7-2 and TRBJ2-1, is GAGVSQSPSNKVTEKGKDVELRCDPISGHTALYWYRQSLGQGLEFLIYFQGNSAPDKSGLPSDRFSAERTGGSVSTLTIQRTQQEDSAVYLCASSFGGTLLHNEQFFGPGTRLTVL.

This clone appeared once. The chain has TRBV9 and TRBJ1-6; D is unclear. CDR3 length: 14 residues. The germline CDR1 and CDR2 sequences are SGDLS and YYNGEE. Between the trimmed V and J ends, which lost 0 bases and 7 bases, there was a span of 8 bases. The CDR3 coding sequence is TGTGCCAGCAGCGTAGCTACGTCAAATTCACCCCTCCACTTT. Translating it yields CASSVATSNSPLHF.

This chain connects TRBV3-1 (or the pseudogene TRBV3-2) to TRBJ2-5; no firm D call. Per the germline V gene, CDR1 is LGHDT and CDR2 is YNNKEL (reference sequence). The CDR3 loop spans 12 amino acids. Trimming took 5 bases from V and 6 from J, leaving 10 bases between them. The chain's CDR3 is CASSGSKKTQYF. CDR3 DNA: TGTGCCAGCAGCGGCTCGAAAAAGACCCAGTACTTC.

The chain uses TRBV28 and TRBJ1-5; perhaps TRBD1 as D (6 bases). Germline CDR1 is MDHEN and CDR2 is SYDVKM. This CDR3 has 14 residues. CDR3 loop: CVSQGPYSNQPQHF. Written as DNA, the CDR3 is TGTGTTTCACAGGGCCCGTATAGCAATCAGCCCCAGCATTTT.

The table lists this clone with many counts. V gene TRBV5-6 combines with J gene TRBJ1-2, with D unclear. Germline CDR1 reads SGHDT; CDR2 reads YYEEEE. CDR3 length: 12 residues. Trimming cost V 0 bases and J 7 bases, with 7 bases left between them. The CDR3 coding sequence is TGTGCCAGCAGCTTGGATTTCTCTGGCTACACCTTC. Protein product: CASSLDFSGYTF.

The chain links TRBV6-5 to TRBJ2-6; D is undetermined. Between the trimmed V and J ends, which lost 0 bases and 3 bases, there was a span of 9 bases. The CDR3 runs to 16 residues. The germline CDR1 and CDR2 sequences are MNHEY and SVGAGI. In DNA, the CDR3 is TGTGCCAGCAGTTACTCCCGACCGGGTGGGGCCAACGTCCTGACTTTC. Amino acids: CASSYSRPGGANVLTF.

In this sample, this clone turned up once. J is TRBJ1-1 and V is TRBV7-9; no definite D call. This CDR3 is built from 13 residues. Germline CDR1 SEHNR, CDR2 FQNEAQ (reference sequence). Deletions cut 5 bases from V and 4 bases from J, with 11 bases between. CDR3 amino acids: CASSKRSPTEAFF. CDR3 in DNA: TGTGCCAGCAGCAAACGTAGTCCCACTGAAGCTTTCTTT.

V usage is TRBV6-2 or TRBV6-3 and J usage is TRBJ2-2; 10 bases are a match to TRBD1. From germline, CDR1 is MNHEY and CDR2 SVGEGT. The CDR3 sequence is 19 residues long. V lost 10 bases to trimming and J lost 0 bases; unmatched junction nucleotides: 17. CDR3 sequence (DNA): TGTGCCATCATCCCCAATACCGGGACAGGGGTCCCGAACACCGGGGAGCTGTTTTTT. Its protein is CAIIPNTGTGVPNTGELFF.

The chain links TRBV24-1 to TRBJ1-2; 10 bases map to TRBD1. From germline, CDR1 is KGHDR and CDR2 SFDVKD. J lost 3 bases, V lost 3 bases, and 3 bases had no gene match. CDR3 length equals 15 residues. This CDR3 reads CATSDPGTGDYGYTF. For the CDR3, the DNA is TGTGCCACCAGTGATCCCGGGACAGGGGACTATGGCTACACCTTC.

This clone appeared a few times. This chain connects TRBV15 to TRBJ2-1, with a possible D match to TRBD2 (5 bases). The germline CDR1 and CDR2 sequences are LNHNV and YYDKDF (reference sequence). This CDR3 has 16 amino acids. Trimming pared 1 base from V and 4 bases from J, leaving 14 bases between. CDR3 nucleotide sequence: TGTGCCACCAGCAGAGTCCCCGGGGATGGGTACAATGAGCAGTTCTTC. Translation gives CATSRVPGDGYNEQFF.

The V gene is TRBV19, the J gene TRBJ1-1; D is unclear. Germline CDR1 and CDR2: LNHDA and SQIVND (reference sequence). CDR3 length: 13 residues. Deletions cut 5 bases from V and 1 base from J, with 8 bases between. CDR3 loop: CASSDGRNTEAFF. The CDR3 nucleotides are TGTGCCAGTAGTGACGGGAGGAACACTGAAGCTTTCTTT.

This chain joins TRBV5-1 and TRBJ2-7, with D possibly TRBD1 on 6 matching bases. The CDR3 is 15 amino acids. Per the germline V gene, CDR1 is SGHRS and CDR2 is YFSETQ. V lost 4 bases and J 3 bases, leaving 17 bases between the germline ends. CDR3 DNA: TGCGCCAGCAGCCCGAGCCCCGACAGGAGCTACGAGCAGTACTTC. Its translation: CASSPSPDRSYEQYF.